This T cell receptor beta chain was profiled in a study of molecular identifiers for immune sequencing clone quantification. Study at large: In replicates, RNA from approximately 20,000 or 100,000 naive CD8 cells was split five ways, four sequenced. Study-wide points: The share of molecules held by clones above 20 RNA copies was over 97% in effector cells and under 1% in naive cells.

CD8+CD4-CCR7+CD45RA+ sorting gave the naive CD8 T cells. Remarks on this clonotype: Its antigen is unknown.

TCRdb reprocessed the PCR reads via MiXCR and lists one record per CDR3 protein. The sample includes about 500,000 distinct CDR3 sequences, about 25% of them seen just once. The CDR3 has 16 amino acids. The trim removed 5 bases at V and 6 bases at J, leaving 9 bases unmatched. CDR1 SEHNR and CDR2 FQNEAQ come from the germline V gene (reference sequence). The source material was naive CD8+ T cells from blood, with Jurkat cell RNA spiked in. Sample subset: FACS-sorted CD8+CD4-CCR7+CD45RA+ naive T cells. The chain recombines TRBV7-9 with TRBJ2-2; 10 nucleotides match TRBD1. This TCR was sampled from a human donor in good health. Some libraries in this study had Jurkat cell RNA spiked in. CDR3 DNA: TGTGCCAGCAGCGACCTCGACAGGGGGCGGGCCGGGGAGCTGTTTTTT. Translation: CASSDLDRGRAGELFF.